This T cell receptor beta chain originates from a study of CD8 T cells in ankylosing spondylitis. This clonotype was counted a few times. What it binds is not known. Each CDR3 protein is one row after TCRdb ran MiXCR on the 5' RACE reads. The table includes 700,000 to 850,000 distinct CDR3 sequences, over 9.5% detected once. Study-wide findings and caveats: A motif in TCR beta, a set of about eight highly homologous variants, appeared characteristic of ankylosing spondylitis blood.

Germline loops: CDR1 MNHNS, CDR2 SASEGT. V was clipped by 7 bases and J by 7 bases; unmatched bases: 12. CDR3 length: 15 residues. This receptor was obtained from a male donor with ankylosing spondylitis. Sequencing used blood, either unsorted or a sorted T cell fraction (not recorded which). V gene TRBV6-1 combines with J gene TRBJ2-1, with 8 nucleotides matching TRBD2. Here the CDR3 DNA reads TGTGCCAGCACCCCAACCGGGACTAGTGGGAATGAGCAGTTCTTC. Its translation is CASTPTGTSGNEQFF.